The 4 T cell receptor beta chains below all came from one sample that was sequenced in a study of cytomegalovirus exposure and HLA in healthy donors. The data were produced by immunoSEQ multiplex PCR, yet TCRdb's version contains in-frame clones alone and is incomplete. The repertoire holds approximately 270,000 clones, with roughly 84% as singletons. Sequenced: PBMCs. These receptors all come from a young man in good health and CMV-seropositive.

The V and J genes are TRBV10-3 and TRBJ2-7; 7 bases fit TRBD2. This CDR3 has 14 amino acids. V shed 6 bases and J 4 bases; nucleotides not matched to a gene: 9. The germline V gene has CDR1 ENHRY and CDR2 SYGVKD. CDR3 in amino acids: CAIRGNKAGYEQYF. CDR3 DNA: TGTGCCATCAGGGGAAACAAAGCGGGGTACGAGCAGTACTTC.

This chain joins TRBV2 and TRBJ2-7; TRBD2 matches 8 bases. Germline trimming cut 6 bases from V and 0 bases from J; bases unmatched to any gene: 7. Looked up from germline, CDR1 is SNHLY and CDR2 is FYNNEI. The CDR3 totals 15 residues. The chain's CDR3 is CASRRAGAGSYEQYF. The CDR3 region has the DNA TGTGCCAGCAGACGAGCGGGAGCGGGCTCCTACGAGCAGTACTTC.

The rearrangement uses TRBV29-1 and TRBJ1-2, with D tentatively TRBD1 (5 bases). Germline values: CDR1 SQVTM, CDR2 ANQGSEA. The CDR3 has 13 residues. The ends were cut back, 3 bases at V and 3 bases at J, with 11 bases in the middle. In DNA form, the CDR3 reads TGCAGCGTTGACGAGACAGCAGACTATGGCTACACCTTC. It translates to CSVDETADYGYTF.

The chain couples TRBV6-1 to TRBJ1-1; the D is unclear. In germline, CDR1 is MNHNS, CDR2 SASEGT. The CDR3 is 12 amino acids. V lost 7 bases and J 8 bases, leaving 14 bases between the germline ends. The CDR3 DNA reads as TGTGCCAGCATGAAGATGCTTCCCGAAGCTTTCTTT. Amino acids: CASMKMLPEAFF.